This T cell receptor beta chain was identified in a study of vaccination and CD4 T cells after COVID-19. The overall study: Recovered-phase convalescent patients showed SARS-CoV-2 positivity by nasal swab PCR; roughly ten were mild, one severe.

As to treatment: roughly 10-day PBMC culture with coronavirus spike peptide pools or control peptides (ViraFEST assay). Negative selection separated CD4+ T cells from 10-day cultures. The Oncomine TCR Beta short-read assay sequenced DNA from cultured CD4+ T cells. TCRdb reprocessed the PCR reads via MiXCR and lists one record per CDR3 protein. The data show just over 20,000 distinct CDR3 sequences, with around 48% seen just once and about 4.6% held by the top ten. On this clonotype itself: The antigen is undetermined.

Trimming removed 3 bases from V and 7 bases from J, with 15 bases in between. Germline values: CDR1 SEHNR, CDR2 FQNEAQ (reference sequence). The CDR3 contains 14 residues. This clonotype originated in a human donor who had recovered from COVID-19. V is TRBV7-9 and J is TRBJ1-2; no clear D gene. Specimen: CD4+ T cells from blood, cultured in vitro. CDR3: CASSLVILNGGYTF. The DNA of the CDR3 is TGTGCCAGCAGCTTGGTCATCCTGAACGGTGGCTACACCTTC. Supplemented by reference TRBV7-9 and TRBJ1-2, the full variable domain reads DTGVSQNPRHKITKRGQNVTFRCDPISEHNRLYWYRQTLGQGPEFLTYFQNEAQLEKSRLLSDRFSAERPKGSFSTLEIQRTEQGDSAMYLCASSLVILNGGYTFGSGTRLTVV.